Below are 21 T cell receptor beta chains sequenced from a single sample in a study of blood T cell repertoires in COVID-19 (dated by TCRdb to 2020 to 2021). Library construction relied on the immunoSEQ multiplex PCR assay. TCRdb re-hosts the immuneACCESS table, in-frame sequences only. Its copies lack some clones; in the studies checked, an unresolved V gene accounts for under half of them, and the cause for the rest is not known. The sample data list some 350,000 clones, and 91% of these were observed just once. The ten largest clonotypes hold 2.5% to 4% of the sample. The specimen was peripheral blood. These receptors all stem from a woman between 18 and 30 years old who had recovered from COVID-19.

V and J are TRBV19 and TRBJ1-2; D not certain. This CDR3 comprises 12 residues. The V end lost 4 bases, the J end lost 7 bases, and 10 bases lay between the germline ends. Germline CDR1 and CDR2: LNHDA and SQIVND (reference sequence). CDR3 DNA: TGTGCCAGTAGTACCCGGGGAAGTGGCTACACCTTC. As protein: CASSTRGSGYTF.

The genes are TRBV5-4 and TRBJ2-3; D is undetermined. The CDR3 extends over 13 amino acids. Germline V CDR1 and CDR2: SGHNT, YYREEE (reference sequence). Deletions cut 0 bases from V and 5 bases from J, with 7 bases between. The CDR3 DNA reads as TGTGCCAGCAGCTTGGGGAGAGGAGATACGCAGTATTTT. Translation: CASSLGRGDTQYF.

The chain joins TRBV11-3 to TRBJ2-1; 9 bases align to TRBD1. The germline V gene has CDR1 SGHNT and CDR2 YENEEA. This CDR3 is 17 amino acids long. V dropped 4 bases and J dropped 0; count of bases not matched to a gene: 7. The CDR3 region has the DNA TGTGCCAGCAGCTCTTCCTGGGACAGGGCCTCCTACAATGAGCAGTTCTTC. Its protein is CASSSSWDRASYNEQFF.

V is TRBV7-2 and J is TRBJ2-2; TRBD2 aligns across 9 bases. Germline V gene sequence: CDR1 SGHTA, CDR2 FQGNSA. V dropped 5 bases and J dropped 5; count of bases not matched to a gene: 6. The CDR3 has 15 amino acids. The CDR3 is CASSILTSGTGELFF. CDR3 sequence (DNA): TGTGCCAGCAGCATTTTAACTAGCGGGACCGGGGAGCTGTTTTTT.

This rearrangement joins TRBV30 to TRBJ2-1; 10 bases match TRBD1. There are 17 residues in the CDR3. Per the germline V gene, CDR1 is GTSNPN and CDR2 is SVGIG (reference sequence). Trimming took 2 bases from V and 3 from J; bases not matched to a gene: 10. Written as DNA, the CDR3 is TGTGCCTGGAGTACCTTCTCGGGACAGGGGCTCTACAATGAGCAGTTCTTC. As protein: CAWSTFSGQGLYNEQFF.

The V gene is TRBV5-1, the J gene TRBJ2-1; TRBD2 matches at 13 bases. The V gene end was trimmed by 2 bases and the J gene end by 0 bases; junction bases not matched to a gene: 8. This CDR3 spans 19 amino acids. In germline, CDR1 is SGHRS, CDR2 YFSETQ. The CDR3 DNA reads as TGCGCCAGCAGCTTCGGACTAGCGGGAGCCCCAAGCTCCTACAATGAGCAGTTCTTC. This translates into CASSFGLAGAPSSYNEQFF. The full variable domain, its missing parts supplied by reference TRBV5-1 and TRBJ2-1, is KAGVTQTPRYLIKTRGQQVTLSCSPISGHRSVSWYQQTPGQGLQFLFEYFSETQRNKGNFPGRFSGRQFSNSRSEMNVSTLELGDSALYLCASSFGLAGAPSSYNEQFFGPGTRLTVL.

The J gene is TRBJ2-7, the V gene TRBV24-1; D perhaps matches TRBD1 (5 bases). Germline values: CDR1 KGHDR, CDR2 SFDVKD. This CDR3 is built from 17 residues. Deletions cut 9 bases from V and 0 bases from J, with 23 bases between. This CDR3 reads CATAVGAVSSLSYEQYV. DNA for the CDR3: TGTGCCACCGCTGTAGGGGCTGTTTCCTCACTCTCCTACGAGCAGTACGTC.

V is TRBV27 and J is TRBJ2-5; 8 nucleotides agree with TRBD1. From germline, CDR1 is MNHEY and CDR2 SMNVEV (reference sequence). Losses at the gene ends were 6 bases for V and 5 bases for J; bases not matched to a gene: 8. The CDR3 length is 14 residues. CDR3 DNA sequence: TGTGCCAGCAGCCTGGGACAGGTGGGGGAGACCCAGTACTTC. Protein product: CASSLGQVGETQYF.

This clone was counted once. This chain connects TRBV13 to TRBJ2-3; D is uncertain. Per germline, CDR1 PRHDT and CDR2 FYEKMQ (reference sequence). V was clipped by 5 bases and J by 0 bases, with 3 bases between them. The CDR3 is 12 residues long. Here the CDR3 DNA reads TGTGCCAGCAGCCAAAGCACAGATACGCAGTATTTT. It specifies CASSQSTDTQYF.

The V and J genes are TRBV5-1 and TRBJ2-5; 11 positions match TRBD2. Trimming at V came to 3 bases and at J to 5 bases, leaving 0 bases not matched to a gene. The CDR3 runs to 13 residues. Per germline, CDR1 SGHRS and CDR2 YFSETQ. The CDR3 reads CASSSSGRETQYF. DNA of the CDR3: TGCGCCAGCAGCTCTAGCGGGAGGGAGACCCAGTACTTC. Full variable domain (remainder filled in from reference TRBV5-1 and TRBJ2-5): KAGVTQTPRYLIKTRGQQVTLSCSPISGHRSVSWYQQTPGQGLQFLFEYFSETQRNKGNFPGRFSGRQFSNSRSEMNVSTLELGDSALYLCASSSSGRETQYFGPGTRLLVL.

The chain is built from TRBV14 and TRBJ1-2, with D unresolved. Germline V gene sequence: CDR1 SGHDN, CDR2 FVKESK. This CDR3 has 13 amino acids. The V end was cut by 5 bases, the J end by 4 bases, with 11 bases between. The CDR3 sequence: CASSTQVSYGYTF. CDR3 DNA sequence: TGTGCCAGCAGCACGCAGGTGTCCTATGGCTACACCTTC.

J is TRBJ1-4 and V is TRBV24-1; perhaps TRBD1 as D (5 bases). CDR3 size: 15 residues. V was shortened by 4 bases and J by 8 bases, with 16 bases between the two germline ends. CDR1 is KGHDR, CDR2 SFDVKD, per germline. Written as DNA, the CDR3 is TGTGCCACCAGTGACCCTGCGGGGGAGCGAGAAAAACTGTTTTTT. Translated: CATSDPAGEREKLFF.

The V call is TRBV5-6, the J call TRBJ2-5; perhaps TRBD2 as D (5 bases). CDR3 length: 17 residues. V lost 1 base to trimming and J lost 0 bases, with 16 bases between them. Germline CDR1 is SGHDT and CDR2 is YYEEEE. The CDR3 bases are TGTGCCAGCAGCTTGTATAGGCTCCAGCGGCACCAAGAGACCCAGTACTTC. Protein: CASSLYRLQRHQETQYF.

The chain's CDR3 is CASSIHTGGDTEAFF. The CDR3 DNA reads as TGTGCCAGTAGTATCCACACAGGGGGGGACACTGAAGCTTTCTTT. The chain employs TRBV19 and TRBJ1-1; 8 nucleotides align to TRBD1. V lost 3 bases and J lost 3; bases outside the gene matches: 6. Germline V CDR1 and CDR2: LNHDA, SQIVND (reference sequence). This CDR3 comprises 15 residues.

At least ten counts were recorded for this clone. The CDR3 DNA sequence: TGTGCCAGCAGTTATTCTACCTCTGAAGCTTTCTTT. This gives the protein CASSYSTSEAFF. The V gene is TRBV6-2 or TRBV6-3, the J gene TRBJ1-1, with unresolved D. CDR1 is MNHEY and CDR2 is SVGEGT in the germline V gene. The V end lost 3 bases, the J end lost 6 bases, and 8 bases lay between the germline ends. The CDR3 covers 12 residues.

This chain uses TRBV11-2 with TRBJ2-1, with 9 bases lining up with TRBD2. The CDR3 is 15 residues long. The junction had 9 bases not matched to a gene; V was cut back by 5 bases and J by 7 bases. Germline assignment: CDR1 SGHAT and CDR2 FQNNGV. CDR3 sequence: CASSPHSGSRNEQFF. For the CDR3, the DNA is TGTGCCAGCAGCCCGCATAGCGGGAGTCGGAATGAGCAGTTCTTC.

The gene calls are TRBV5-8 and TRBJ1-1; no clear D. Germline V gene lookup returns CDR1 SGHTS and CDR2 YDEGEE. The V gene lost 2 bases and the J gene lost 0 bases, with 8 bases spanning the gap. The CDR3 consists of 14 residues. This CDR3 is CASSLAPMNTEAFF. The CDR3 DNA is TGTGCCAGCAGCTTAGCCCCGATGAACACTGAAGCTTTCTTT.

V and J are TRBV3-1 (or the pseudogene TRBV3-2) and TRBJ2-1, with D possibly matching TRBD1 (6 bases). This CDR3 has 17 residues. Germline V gene data show CDR1 as LGHDT and CDR2 as YNNKEL (reference sequence). Trimming took off 0 bases at V and 1 base at J, with 13 bases between the two ends. The CDR3 sequence is CASSQDSQGISYNEQFF. DNA for the CDR3: TGTGCCAGCAGCCAAGACTCTCAGGGGATTTCCTACAATGAGCAGTTCTTC.

The rearrangement links TRBV4-2 to TRBJ2-1, with TRBD2 matching over 8 bases. V lost 3 bases, J lost 9 bases, and 7 bases stayed unmatched. The CDR3 covers 14 residues. Germline loops: CDR1 LGHNA, CDR2 YNFKEQ. CDR3 amino acids: CASSHKLGGGEQFF. The CDR3 DNA follows: TGTGCCAGCAGCCACAAACTCGGGGGGGGTGAGCAGTTCTTC.

DNA of the CDR3: TGCGCCAGCAGCCAACGGTATGGCGGGACAGGAGGAGGCTACACCTTC. It translates to CASSQRYGGTGGGYTF. This chain connects TRBV4-1 to TRBJ1-2; 8 bases fit TRBD1. The germline gives CDR1 MGHRA, CDR2 YSYEKL. Trimming removed 2 bases from V and 8 bases from J; junction bases left unmatched: 13. The CDR3 has 16 residues.

This chain uses TRBV6-2 or TRBV6-3 with TRBJ2-1, with 14 bases that match TRBD2. Per the germline V gene, CDR1 is MNHEY and CDR2 is SVGEGT. The V gene end was trimmed by 5 bases and the J gene end by 1 base; junction bases not matched to a gene: 7. CDR3 length: 18 amino acids. The CDR3 protein is CASSTKGLAGASYNEQFF. The CDR3 DNA reads TGTGCCAGCAGTACGAAGGGACTAGCGGGAGCTTCCTACAATGAGCAGTTCTTC.